Given below is one TCR beta chain in context. The CDR3 is 15 residues long. With V trimmed by 4 bases and J by 5 bases, 8 bases remained unmatched. Per germline, CDR1 MNHEY and CDR2 SVGAGI. Clones were sequenced by immunoSEQ multiplex PCR, and TCRdb holds only the in-frame ones, with some missing. This table holds about 660,000 clones, roughly 88% found once. This record belongs to a study of shared T cell receptors in the human thymus. This sample was also put to use in a study of human thymus T cells. This second study says: Within thymic and blood repertoires, V and J gene usage appeared to be biased. Related research examined unrelated individuals and reported that their thymic repertoires overlapped highly.

Sequencing was carried out using thymocytes. The sequence derives from a boy under two years old with a congenital heart defect. This chain links TRBV6-5 with TRBJ1-1; 9 positions match TRBD1. As DNA, the CDR3 is TGTGCCAGCAGTTCAAACAGGGGGCGACGAACTGAAGCTTTCTTT. Residues: CASSSNRGRRTEAFF.